These 13 T cell receptor beta chains share one sample of origin, sequenced in a study of vaccination effects on CD4 cells after COVID-19. Antigen-specific CD4+ T cells expanded by the ViraFEST assay with viral peptide pools were then sequenced. Subsequent to roughly 9 days of culture, CD4+ T cells were isolated. The person had PCR-confirmed SARS-CoV-2 infection between March and December 2020. Data came from immunoSEQ multiplex PCR; TCRdb stores just in-frame clones and leaves some out. This table has tens of thousands of clones, 70% to 85% appearing once. Their antigens remain unidentified. Sequences were derived from CD4+ T cells from PBMCs cultured with a peptide pool, sampled before COVID-19 vaccination. The source of these receptors is a human donor who had a prior SARS-CoV-2 infection.

The chain recombines TRBV19 with TRBJ2-1, with 8 bases aligning to TRBD2. The CDR3 loop spans 16 amino acids. Germline CDR1 LNHDA, CDR2 SQIVND (reference sequence). V gave up 4 bases and J gave up 3 bases; unmatched junction bases: 8. CDR3 protein: CASSSRRGGNYNEQFF. The CDR3 nucleotides read TGTGCCAGTAGTAGTCGCCGCGGGGGGAACTACAATGAGCAGTTCTTC.

In its sample, this clone was seen a few times. This chain links TRBV6-2 or TRBV6-3 with TRBJ2-1, with unresolved D. The CDR3 is 11 residues long. V lost 5 bases and J lost 2, with 1 base in between. Germline CDR1 is MNHEY and CDR2 is SVGEGT. CDR3 in amino acids: CASSPYNEQFF. CDR3 in DNA: TGTGCCAGCAGTCCCTACAATGAGCAGTTCTTC.

In this sample, this clone turned up once. The V gene is TRBV5-1, the J gene TRBJ2-7; unclear D gene. Per the germline V gene, CDR1 is SGHRS and CDR2 is YFSETQ. The CDR3 is 15 residues long. V lost 0 bases and J lost 1, with 11 bases in between. The CDR3 DNA follows: TGCGCCAGCAGCTTGGGGGCCCACGAATCCTACGAGCAGTACTTC. Translation gives CASSLGAHESYEQYF.

This sequence joins TRBV5-1 and TRBJ2-5, with TRBD1 matching over 8 bases. V lost 4 bases and J lost 1; bases outside the gene matches: 6. CDR1 SGHRS and CDR2 YFSETQ come from the germline V gene. The CDR3 totals 15 residues. CDR3 sequence: CASSVQGATQETQYF. The CDR3 nucleotides read TGCGCCAGCAGCGTGCAGGGGGCCACCCAAGAGACCCAGTACTTC. Complete variable domain (other parts from reference TRBV5-1 and TRBJ2-5): KAGVTQTPRYLIKTRGQQVTLSCSPISGHRSVSWYQQTPGQGLQFLFEYFSETQRNKGNFPGRFSGRQFSNSRSEMNVSTLELGDSALYLCASSVQGATQETQYFGPGTRLLVL.

This clone was detected only a few times. The chain recombines TRBV7-8 with TRBJ1-6; D possibly corresponds to TRBD1 (6 bases). The CDR3 is 15 amino acids. Germline V gene sequence: CDR1 SGHVS, CDR2 FQNEAQ. V dropped 2 bases and J dropped 10 bases, with 15 bases sitting between them. The CDR3 DNA is TGTGCCAGCAGCTTAAATCCGGGGGCGGAATCACCCCTCCACTTT. Its translation: CASSLNPGAESPLHF. The full variable domain, completed using reference TRBV7-8 and TRBJ1-6, is GAGVSQSPRYKVAKRGQDVALRCDPISGHVSLFWYQQALGQGPEFLTYFQNEAQLDKSGLPSDRFFAERPEGSVSTLKIQRTQQEDSAVYLCASSLNPGAESPLHFGNGTRLTVT.

The table lists this clone with a few counts. The rearrangement links TRBV11-3 to TRBJ2-3; D remains ambiguous. The CDR3 covers 12 residues. Germline V gene sequence: CDR1 SGHNT, CDR2 YENEEA. V dropped 5 bases and J dropped 4 bases, with 7 bases sitting between them. In DNA, the CDR3 is TGTGCCAGCAGCGAGTATGCAGATACGCAGTATTTT. Its protein product is CASSEYADTQYF.

V is TRBV4-2 and J is TRBJ1-1; a weak D match, TRBD1 (6 bases). V was trimmed by 1 base and J by 5 bases, leaving 23 bases between them. Germline CDR1 LGHNA, CDR2 YNFKEQ. The CDR3 totals 18 residues. The CDR3 loop is CASSQALSIQQGGTEAFF. CDR3 nucleotide sequence: TGTGCCAGCAGCCAAGCCCTATCAATCCAACAGGGAGGGACTGAAGCTTTCTTT.

V and J are TRBV27 and TRBJ1-1; no firm D call. CDR3 length: 15 residues. V dropped 10 bases and J dropped 1 base, with 19 bases sitting between them. Germline V gene lookup returns CDR1 MNHEY and CDR2 SMNVEV (reference sequence). The CDR3 protein is CATSPLLSGNTEAFF. In nucleotides, the CDR3 is TGTGCCACCTCCCCCCTCCTCAGCGGGAACACTGAAGCTTTCTTT.

The J gene is TRBJ1-2, the V gene TRBV6-5; D is unresolved. Trimming pared 6 bases from V and 4 bases from J, leaving 12 bases between. This CDR3 contains 13 residues. CDR1 MNHEY and CDR2 SVGAGI come from the germline V gene. CDR3 bases: TGTGCCAGCAGGACGACAAAACGCTATGGCTACACCTTC. This sequence encodes CASRTTKRYGYTF.

The V call is TRBV28, the J call TRBJ1-5; 7 nucleotides agree with TRBD1. The CDR3 extends over 18 amino acids. Per germline, CDR1 MDHEN and CDR2 SYDVKM. V lost 4 bases and J lost 7; bases outside the gene matches: 19. This CDR3 reads CASSSVPGQKRSWQPQHF. The DNA for the CDR3 is TGTGCCAGCAGTTCGGTCCCGGGACAGAAACGGTCCTGGCAGCCCCAGCATTTT.

The chain is built from TRBV5-1 and TRBJ2-7; 8 nucleotides agree with TRBD2. Germline CDR1 reads SGHRS; CDR2 reads YFSETQ. The V and J ends lost 4 bases and 4 bases, in that order; junction bases with no gene match: 7. The CDR3 covers 14 residues. In DNA, the CDR3 is TGCGCCAGCAGCCCTAGGAGCGGGAGTTACGAGCAGTACTTC. Amino acid sequence: CASSPRSGSYEQYF. The full variable domain, rest sourced from reference TRBV5-1 and TRBJ2-7, is KAGVTQTPRYLIKTRGQQVTLSCSPISGHRSVSWYQQTPGQGLQFLFEYFSETQRNKGNFPGRFSGRQFSNSRSEMNVSTLELGDSALYLCASSPRSGSYEQYFGPGTRLTVT.

With respect to this clone: One end of the junction fails to match germline, which may point to a read error. This rearrangement joins TRBV7-7 to TRBJ2-5, with TRBD1 identical over 7 bases. The CDR3 is made up of 14 amino acids. The germline CDR1 and CDR2 sequences are SSHAT and FNYEAQ (reference sequence). CDR3 loop: CASSLWGTEETQYF. The CDR3 DNA sequence: TGTGCTAGCAGCCTTTGGGGGACAGAAGAGACCCAGTACTTC.

As for this clone: One end of the junction varies from germline; a read error may be responsible. The chain joins TRBV2 to TRBJ2-5; D unresolved. The CDR3 is 12 residues long. Germline CDR1 is SNHLY and CDR2 is FYNNEI. The CDR3 DNA follows: TGTGCCAGCAATGAAATAGAAGAGACCCAGTACTTC. It encodes CASNEIEETQYF.